This is a list of T cell receptor beta chains from one sample in a study of blood T cell repertoires in COVID-19. The assay was immunoSEQ multiplex PCR, and TCRdb's table has in-frame clones only and misses some. The sample has about 84,000 clones; 65% to 85% are singletons. Sequenced material: peripheral blood. These TCRs come from a man older than 75 with active or convalescent COVID-19. CDR3s include the opening cysteine and the closing phenylalanine or tryptophan. The D gene is left open where the match is weak. Clone size is given for some rows only: seen once, a few or many times, or a class if the clone is expanded.

v_call	j_call	clone_size	cdr3_length	d_call	cdr3_aa	cdr3_nt
TRBV11-2	TRBJ1-1	NA	14	NA	CATTPGWAYTEAFF	TGTGCCACCACGCCGGGGTGGGCCTACACTGAAGCTTTCTTT
TRBV7-9	TRBJ1-6	few	17	NA	CASSYSRAVSYNSPLHF	TGTGCCAGCAGTTATAGCAGGGCTGTATCCTATAATTCACCCCTCCACTTT
TRBV5-1	TRBJ1-6	NA	14	NA	CASSTDRTNSPLHF	TGCGCCAGCAGTACAGACAGAACTAATTCACCCCTCCACTTT
TRBV30	TRBJ1-2	NA	13	TRBD1	CAWSWTGNYGYTF	TGTGCCTGGAGCTGGACAGGGAACTATGGCTACACCTTC
TRBV5-6	TRBJ1-5	NA	15	TRBD1	CASSSQGNWGQPQHF	TGTGCCAGCAGCTCACAGGGGAACTGGGGTCAGCCCCAGCATTTT
TRBV6-2/TRBV6-3	TRBJ2-7	NA	15	TRBD2	CASSVLAGGSYEQYF	TGTGCCAGCAGTGTACTAGCGGGAGGTTCCTACGAGCAGTACTTC
TRBV5-4	TRBJ2-1	once	17	TRBD1	CASSLGGDRGFYNEQFF	TGTGCCAGCAGCCTTGGAGGTGACAGGGGGTTCTACAATGAGCAGTTCTTC
TRBV18	TRBJ2-7	NA	14	NA	CASSIGSNSYEQYF	TGTGCCAGCTCAATTGGGTCTAACAGTTACGAGCAGTACTTC
TRBV2	TRBJ2-2	NA	15	TRBD2	CASSQLASNTGELFF	TGTGCCAGCAGCCAACTAGCGTCGAACACCGGGGAGCTGTTTTTT
TRBV18	TRBJ2-3	few	13	TRBD1	CASSPGQTDTQYF	TGTGCCAGCTCACCGGGACAGACAGATACGCAGTATTTT
TRBV3-1/TRBV3-2	TRBJ1-4	NA	14	TRBD1	CASSSGQSNEKLFF	TGTGCCAGCAGCTCGGGACAGTCTAATGAAAAACTGTTTTTT
TRBV7-2	TRBJ2-3	once	16	NA	CASSPINRGGGDTQYF	TGTGCCAGCAGCCCGATTAACAGGGGTGGAGGGGATACGCAGTATTTT
TRBV6-5	TRBJ2-7	NA	12	NA	CASSYRGYEQYF	TGTGCCAGCAGTTACAGGGGATACGAGCAGTACTTC
TRBV6-6	TRBJ1-4	NA	14	TRBD1	CASRLGTGGEKLFF	TGTGCCAGCAGACTCGGGACAGGGGGTGAAAAACTGTTTTTT
TRBV6-5	TRBJ1-4	NA	14	NA	CASSPGTTNEKLFF	TGTGCCAGCAGTCCGGGAACAACTAATGAAAAACTGTTTTTT
TRBV28	TRBJ1-6	NA	15	TRBD1	CASSYDRVGSSPLHF	TGTGCCAGCAGTTATGACAGGGTCGGTTCTTCACCCCTCCACTTT
TRBV11-2	TRBJ1-1	NA	11	NA	CASSRTAEAFF	TGTGCCAGCAGCCGGACAGCTGAAGCTTTCTTT
TRBV12-3/TRBV12-4	TRBJ2-1	NA	13	NA	CASSLGHDNEQFF	TGTGCCAGCAGTTTGGGCCACGACAATGAGCAGTTCTTC
TRBV28	TRBJ1-5	once	16	TRBD1	CASSLLTGGYNQPQHF	TGTGCCAGCAGTTTATTGACAGGGGGCTACAATCAGCCCCAGCATTTT
TRBV28	TRBJ2-4	NA	14	NA	CASVKQGNKNIQYF	TGTGCCAGCGTGAAACAGGGAAACAAAAACATTCAGTACTTC
TRBV7-2	TRBJ2-7	NA	14	NA	CASRFERSAREQYF	TGTGCCAGCAGATTCGAGAGGAGCGCTCGCGAGCAGTACTTC
TRBV18	TRBJ1-5	once	17	TRBD1	CASSPGTGGAGNQPQHF	TGTGCCAGCTCACCTGGGACAGGGGGCGCCGGTAATCAGCCCCAGCATTTT
TRBV6-5	TRBJ2-2	once	15	TRBD1	CASSPWDRNTGELFF	TGTGCCAGCAGTCCGTGGGACAGGAACACCGGGGAGCTGTTTTTT
TRBV5-1	TRBJ2-5	NA	13	NA	CASSTDWGETQYF	TGCGCCAGCAGCACGGACTGGGGAGAGACCCAGTACTTC
TRBV11-2	TRBJ2-7	NA	12	NA	CASSFDRYEQYF	TGTGCCAGCAGCTTCGACAGGTACGAGCAGTACTTC
TRBV9	TRBJ2-3	NA	16	TRBD2	CASRELAGGPGDTQYF	TGTGCCAGCAGAGAACTAGCGGGAGGGCCGGGAGATACGCAGTATTTT
TRBV3-1/TRBV3-2	TRBJ1-1	NA	14	TRBD1	CASSQGTGNTEAFF	TGTGCCAGCAGCCAAGGGACAGGGAACACTGAAGCTTTCTTT
TRBV5-6	TRBJ1-1	NA	13	NA	CASSYGGGTEAFF	TGTGCCAGCAGCTACGGGGGAGGGACTGAAGCTTTCTTT
TRBV7-2	TRBJ2-3	NA	15	NA	CASSLDGQSLDTQYF	TGTGCCAGCAGCTTAGACGGACAGTCGTTAGATACGCAGTATTTT
TRBV5-4	TRBJ2-4	NA	14	TRBD1	CASSLRTGQDIQYF	TGTGCCAGCAGCTTGCGGACAGGGCAAGACATTCAGTACTTC
TRBV29-1	TRBJ2-7	NA	15	NA	CSVELSVGRANEQYF	TGCAGCGTTGAGCTATCGGTCGGCAGGGCTAACGAGCAGTACTTC
TRBV28	TRBJ1-5	NA	13	NA	CASSLRENQPQHF	TGTGCCAGCAGTCTACGGGAGAATCAGCCCCAGCATTTT
TRBV4-3	TRBJ1-2	NA	15	TRBD1	CASSQQGQGDYGYTF	TGCGCCAGCAGCCAACAAGGACAGGGAGACTATGGCTACACCTTC
TRBV7-8	TRBJ2-2	NA	15	NA	CASSLSSLNTGELFF	TGTGCCAGCAGCTTATCTAGCTTAAACACCGGGGAGCTGTTTTTT
TRBV6-5	TRBJ2-5	NA	14	TRBD2	CASRGLAGGSTQYF	TGTGCCAGCCGGGGACTAGCGGGAGGATCGACCCAGTACTTC
TRBV3-1/TRBV3-2	TRBJ1-5	NA	13	NA	CASSHGQNQPQHF	TGTGCCAGCAGCCACGGACAGAATCAGCCCCAGCATTTT